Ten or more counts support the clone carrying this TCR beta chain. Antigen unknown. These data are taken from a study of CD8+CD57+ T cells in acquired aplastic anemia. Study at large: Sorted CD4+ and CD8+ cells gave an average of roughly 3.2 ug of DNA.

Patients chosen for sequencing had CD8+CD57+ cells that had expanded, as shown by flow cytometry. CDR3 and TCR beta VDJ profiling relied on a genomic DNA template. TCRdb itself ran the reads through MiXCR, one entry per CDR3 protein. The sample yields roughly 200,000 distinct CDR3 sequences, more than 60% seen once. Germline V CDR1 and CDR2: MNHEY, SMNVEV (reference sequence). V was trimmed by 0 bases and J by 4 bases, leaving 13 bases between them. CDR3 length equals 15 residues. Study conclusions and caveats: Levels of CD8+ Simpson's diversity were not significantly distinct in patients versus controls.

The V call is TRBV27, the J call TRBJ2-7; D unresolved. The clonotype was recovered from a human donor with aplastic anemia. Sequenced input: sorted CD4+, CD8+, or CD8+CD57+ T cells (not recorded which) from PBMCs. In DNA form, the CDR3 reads TGTGCCAGCAGTTTATCGCCTGGACGCCAATACGAGCAGTACTTC. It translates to CASSLSPGRQYEQYF.